Reported below is one T cell receptor beta chain. This sample was taken from a study of response to subunit inactivated influenza vaccine. Germline assignment: CDR1 SGHDT and CDR2 YYEEEE. J lost 4 bases, V lost 4 bases, and 7 bases had no gene match. CDR3 size: 14 residues. From the RT-PCR reads, TCRdb called clonotypes with MiXCR, one entry per CDR3 protein. The table lists just under 550,000 distinct CDR3 sequences, approximately 20% of them singletons. These data were likewise used in another study, on T cells expressing NK-cell markers. That report adds: 5'RACE template switching built TCR beta cDNA with unique molecular identifiers. Researchers got TCR beta repertoires out of sorted CD3+CD56+NKG2C+, CD3+CD56+NKG2C- and CD3+CD56-NKG2C+ T cells. Seven HCMV-seropositive donors and one seronegative donor made up the eight sequenced donors. As a fraction of CD8+ T cells, dominant NKG2C+ clonotypes reached about 1.0-7.5% in 5 to 7 donors.

Source: CD4+ T cells sorted from PBMCs, taken roughly 13 days after vaccination. This receptor was obtained from a man aged 50 to 60 who received an inactivated influenza vaccine. The chain couples TRBV5-6 to TRBJ2-7; TRBD2 agrees at 8 bases. CDR3 protein: CASSASGSVYEQYF. The CDR3 coding sequence is TGTGCCAGCAGCGCCAGCGGGAGTGTTTACGAGCAGTACTTC.